Listed below are T cell receptor beta chains from one sample, sequenced in a study of metastatic and nonmetastatic thyroid tumors. MiXCR re-clonotyped the PCR reads for TCRdb. The sample records 20,000 or so clones, around 40% being singletons. Sequenced input: blood. The receptors here all came from a male donor with papillary thyroid cancer or a benign thyroid nodule (not recorded which). Some clones in this sample may be carry-over from other donors' samples. The CDR3 runs from the conserved cysteine through the conserved F or W. D genes are given only for firm matches. Part of the rows lack a size; the others show once, few, many or a class for expanded clones.

j_call d_call clone_size v_call cdr3_aa cdr3_nt
TRBJ2-1 NA many TRBV12-3/TRBV12-4 CASSLKHEQFF TGTGCCAGCAGTTTGAAGCATGAGCAGTTCTTC
TRBJ2-1 NA NA TRBV5-1 CASSLEGRFYNEQFF TGCGCCAGCAGCTTGGAAGGACGGTTCTACAATGAGCAGTTCTTC
TRBJ1-2 NA NA TRBV30 CAWNLDRFYGYTF TGTGCCTGGAACCTGGACAGATTCTATGGCTACACCTTC
TRBJ2-7 NA NA TRBV30 CAWSQNFDEQYF TGTGCCTGGAGTCAGAATTTCGACGAGCAGTACTTC
TRBJ2-2 TRBD1 few TRBV2 CASRFGQGGTGELFF TGTGCCAGCAGATTCGGACAGGGTGGCACCGGGGAGCTGTTTTTT
TRBJ2-1 NA many TRBV28 CASSPSGSSRNLEQFF TGTGCCAGCAGCCCGTCGGGCTCAAGTCGGAATTTAGAGCAGTTCTTC
TRBJ1-2 NA NA TRBV20-1 CSAGDSGKSYGYTF TGCAGTGCGGGTGACAGTGGAAAATCCTATGGCTACACCTTC
TRBJ1-1 NA NA TRBV6-1 CASSELAFF TGTGCCAGCAGTGAACTAGCTTTCTTT
TRBJ2-1 NA NA TRBV11-1 CASSLQGLQFEQFF TGTGCCAGCAGCTTACAGGGACTGCAATTTGAGCAGTTCTTC
TRBJ1-6 TRBD1 NA TRBV5-6 CASSHNQGANSPLHF TGTGCCAGCAGTCATAACCAGGGGGCAAATTCACCCCTCCACTTT
TRBJ1-1 TRBD1 NA TRBV5-1 CASSWWDRAYNTEAFF TGCGCCAGCAGCTGGTGGGACAGGGCGTATAACACTGAAGCTTTCTTT
TRBJ1-2 NA NA TRBV7-2 CASSSSSGTGYTF TGTGCCAGCAGCTCATCATCGGGGACCGGCTACACCTTC
TRBJ2-7 NA few TRBV19 CASSIDPKGYGYEQYF TGTGCCAGTAGTATAGATCCCAAGGGCTACGGCTACGAGCAGTACTTC
TRBJ2-3 NA NA TRBV27 CASREIGLAPDTQYF TGTGCCAGCAGGGAGATCGGGCTAGCTCCAGATACGCAGTATTTT
TRBJ2-2 TRBD2 NA TRBV12-3/TRBV12-4 CASSKSGGAFGELFF TGTGCCAGCAGTAAAAGCGGGGGGGCGTTCGGGGAGCTGTTTTTT
TRBJ2-2 NA NA TRBV20-1 CSARDLGRRVAGELFF TGCAGTGCTAGAGATCTGGGGAGGCGTGTTGCCGGGGAGCTGTTTTTT
TRBJ2-7 TRBD2 NA TRBV4-1 CASSQDGTSGSLNPYEQYF TGCGCCAGCAGCCAAGATGGGACTAGCGGGTCCCTAAACCCCTACGAGCAGTACTTC
TRBJ1-2 TRBD1 few TRBV2 CAGVEGDRQNYGYTF TGTGCCGGGGTGGAGGGGGACAGGCAAAACTATGGCTACACCTTC
TRBJ1-4 TRBD1 once TRBV30 CAWSVQGMELFF TGTGCCTGGAGTGTACAGGGGATGGAACTGTTTTTT
TRBJ1-3 TRBD1 NA TRBV20-1 CSADQGVGNTIYF TGCAGTGCTGACCAGGGGGTCGGAAACACCATATATTTT
TRBJ1-1 NA NA TRBV29-1 CSVEDGNTEAFF TGCAGCGTTGAGGACGGGAACACTGAAGCTTTCTTT
TRBJ1-4 NA medium-sized TRBV5-1 CASSRQAATNEKLFF TGCGCCAGCTCAAGACAGGCTGCAACTAATGAAAAACTGTTTTTT
TRBJ1-1 NA NA TRBV6-1 CASSELIGDIMNTEAFF TGTGCCAGCAGTGAATTAATCGGGGACATCATGAACACTGAAGCTTTCTTT
TRBJ2-1 NA few TRBV25-1 CASSATPNEQFF TGTGCCAGCAGTGCAACTCCCAATGAGCAGTTCTTC
TRBJ1-5 NA NA TRBV6-1 CASSEQGKVWPQHF TGTGCCAGCAGTGAACAGGGAAAGGTGTGGCCCCAGCATTTT
TRBJ2-1 TRBD2 NA TRBV4-3 CASSQGPSGSGEQFF TGCGCCAGCAGCCAAGGGCCTAGCGGGAGCGGCGAGCAGTTCTTC
TRBJ1-1 NA few TRBV19 CASSEGRDTEAFF TGTGCCAGTAGTGAAGGGAGAGATACTGAAGCTTTCTTT
TRBJ2-3 TRBD1 NA TRBV19 CASSTTSDGTEYPTDTQYF TGTGCCAGTAGTACCACTTCCGACGGGACAGAATATCCCACAGATACGCAGTATTTT
TRBJ2-7 TRBD2 medium-sized TRBV6-1 CASSGQRGTSVSYEQYF TGTGCCAGCAGTGGACAGCGCGGGACTAGTGTATCCTACGAGCAGTACTTC
TRBJ1-1 NA many TRBV28 CASGRGNTEAFF TGTGCCAGCGGCAGGGGGAACACTGAAGCTTTCTTT
TRBJ2-1 NA many TRBV29-1 CSVGLGSHNEQFF TGCAGCGTTGGCCTAGGGTCGCACAATGAGCAGTTCTTC
TRBJ2-1 TRBD2 few TRBV2 CASRVGLADHNEQFF TGTGCCAGCAGGGTAGGTCTAGCGGATCACAATGAGCAGTTCTTC
TRBJ2-6 NA NA TRBV6-1 CASSEVRRGSGANVLTF TGTGCCAGCAGTGAAGTTAGGCGGGGTTCTGGGGCCAACGTCCTGACTTTC
TRBJ2-7 TRBD2 medium-sized TRBV4-1 CASSQVPGAGYEQYF TGCGCCAGCAGCCAAGTCCCGGGAGCGGGGTACGAGCAGTACTTC
TRBJ2-1 TRBD2 few TRBV5-1 CASSPGTSGRGNEQFF TGCGCCAGCAGCCCTGGGACTAGCGGGAGAGGCAATGAGCAGTTCTTC
TRBJ2-1 NA few TRBV7-8 CASSAHRAEQFF TGTGCCAGCAGCGCTCACAGGGCCGAGCAGTTCTTC
TRBJ2-7 TRBD2 NA TRBV20-1 CSAKGTSGTGYEQYF TGCAGTGCTAAGGGCACTAGCGGGACAGGCTACGAGCAGTACTTC
TRBJ1-1 TRBD1 many TRBV9 CASSIGTGVEAFF TGTGCCAGCAGCATCGGGACAGGGGTTGAAGCTTTCTTT
TRBJ2-2 TRBD1 NA TRBV5-4 CASSLRSGGFTGELFF TGTGCCAGCAGCTTGAGATCAGGGGGCTTTACCGGGGAGCTGTTTTTT
TRBJ2-3 NA NA TRBV20-1 CSAGLGGGGWGTDTQYF TGCAGTGCTGGTCTTGGGGGAGGAGGTTGGGGCACAGATACGCAGTATTTT
TRBJ2-3 TRBD2 medium-sized TRBV20-1 CSATVRLAGATDTQYF TGCAGTGCTACCGTGCGACTAGCGGGAGCCACAGATACGCAGTATTTT
TRBJ2-1 TRBD2 NA TRBV6-2/TRBV6-3 CASSYTTSGTRQFSYNEQFF TGTGCCAGCAGTTACACTACCTCCGGGACTAGACAATTCTCCTACAATGAGCAGTTCTTC
TRBJ1-6 NA NA TRBV10-3 CAISESVPYNSPLHF TGTGCCATCAGTGAGTCAGTTCCTTATAATTCACCCCTCCACTTT
TRBJ2-5 TRBD2 NA TRBV6-2/TRBV6-3 CASSYGSRGGRQETQYF TGTGCCAGCAGTTACGGATCAAGGGGAGGGAGGCAAGAGACCCAGTACTTC
TRBJ1-5 NA few TRBV6-5 CASSYPPRLGNQPQHF TGTGCCAGCAGTTACCCCCCCCGCTTGGGCAATCAGCCCCAGCATTTT
TRBJ2-7 TRBD1 NA TRBV7-2 CASSSRTGYEQYF TGTGCCAGCAGTTCTCGGACAGGCTACGAGCAGTACTTC
TRBJ2-2 TRBD2 NA TRBV5-1 CASSPLTSSTGELFF TGCGCCAGCAGCCCCCTGACTAGCTCCACCGGGGAGCTGTTTTTT
TRBJ2-7 NA NA TRBV24-1 CATSGSAATPKVYEQYF TGTGCCACCAGTGGTTCCGCCGCGACCCCTAAAGTTTACGAGCAGTACTTC
TRBJ2-7 NA many TRBV11-2 CASSLSRGRGYEQYF TGTGCCAGCAGCTTGTCTCGGGGGCGCGGCTACGAGCAGTACTTC